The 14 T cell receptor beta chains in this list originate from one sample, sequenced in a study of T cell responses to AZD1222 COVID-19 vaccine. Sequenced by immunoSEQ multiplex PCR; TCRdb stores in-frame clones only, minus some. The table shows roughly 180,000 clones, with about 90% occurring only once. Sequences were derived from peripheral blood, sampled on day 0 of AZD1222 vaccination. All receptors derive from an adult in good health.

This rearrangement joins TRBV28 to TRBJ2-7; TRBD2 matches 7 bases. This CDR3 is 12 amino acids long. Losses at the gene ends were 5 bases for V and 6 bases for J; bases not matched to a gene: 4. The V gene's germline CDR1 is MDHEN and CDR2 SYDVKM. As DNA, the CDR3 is TGTGCCAGCAGTCTTCTAGCGGCCGAGCAGTACTTC. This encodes CASSLLAAEQYF. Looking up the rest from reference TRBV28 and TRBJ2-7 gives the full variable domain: DVKVTQSSRYLVKRTGEKVFLECVQDMDHENMFWYRQDPGLGLRLIYFSYDVKMKEKGDIPEGYSVSREKKERFSLILESASTNQTSMYLCASSLLAAEQYFGPGTRLTVT.

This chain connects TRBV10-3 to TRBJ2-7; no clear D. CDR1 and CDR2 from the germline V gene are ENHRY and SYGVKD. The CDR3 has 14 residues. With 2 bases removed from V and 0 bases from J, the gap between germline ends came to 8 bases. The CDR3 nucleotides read TGTGCCATCAGTGAGGGTTTCAGCTCCTACGAGCAGTACTTC. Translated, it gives CAISEGFSSYEQYF.

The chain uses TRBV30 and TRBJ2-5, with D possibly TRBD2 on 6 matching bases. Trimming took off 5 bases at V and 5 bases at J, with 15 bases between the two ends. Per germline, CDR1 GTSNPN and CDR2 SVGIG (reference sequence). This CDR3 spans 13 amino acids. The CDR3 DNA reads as TGTGCCTGGTCTTCGGGAGTCGGGGAGACCCAGTACTTC. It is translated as CAWSSGVGETQYF.

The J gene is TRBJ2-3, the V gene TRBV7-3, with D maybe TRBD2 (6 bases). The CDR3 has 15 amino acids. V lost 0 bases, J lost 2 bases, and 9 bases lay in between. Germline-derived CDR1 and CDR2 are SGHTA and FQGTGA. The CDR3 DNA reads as TGTGCCAGCAGCTTAACGGGAGGTACCACAGATACGCAGTATTTT. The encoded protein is CASSLTGGTTDTQYF.

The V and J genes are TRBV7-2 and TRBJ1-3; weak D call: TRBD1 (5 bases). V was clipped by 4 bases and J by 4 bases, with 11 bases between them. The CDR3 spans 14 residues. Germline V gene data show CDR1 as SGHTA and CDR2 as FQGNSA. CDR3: CASSSPGRGNTIYF. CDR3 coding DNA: TGTGCCAGCAGCTCCCCGGGACGGGGAAACACCATATATTTT.

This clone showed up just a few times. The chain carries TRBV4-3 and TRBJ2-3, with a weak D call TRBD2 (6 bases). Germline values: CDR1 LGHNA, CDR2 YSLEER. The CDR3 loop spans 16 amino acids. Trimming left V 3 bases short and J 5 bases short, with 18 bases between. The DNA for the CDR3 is TGCGCCAGCAGCCAGGGAGCGGGTCAGATGGGAGATACGCAGTATTTT. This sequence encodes CASSQGAGQMGDTQYF.

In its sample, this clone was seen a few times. CDR3 amino acids: CAASDRERASGNTGELFF. CDR3 DNA sequence: TGTGCCGCCTCGGATCGTGAGAGGGCTAGCGGGAACACCGGGGAGCTGTTTTTT. The V and J genes are TRBV3-1 (or the pseudogene TRBV3-2) and TRBJ2-2, with 7 bases identical to TRBD2. The CDR3 sequence is 18 residues long. Per germline, CDR1 LGHDT and CDR2 YNNKEL (reference sequence). V was clipped by 11 bases and J by 1 base; unmatched bases: 19.

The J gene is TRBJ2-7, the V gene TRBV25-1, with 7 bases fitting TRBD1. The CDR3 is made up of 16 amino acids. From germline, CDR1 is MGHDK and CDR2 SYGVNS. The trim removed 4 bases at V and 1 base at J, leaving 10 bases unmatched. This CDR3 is CASSGPPGQISYEQYF. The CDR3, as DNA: TGTGCCAGCAGTGGACCGCCGGGACAGATATCCTACGAGCAGTACTTC.

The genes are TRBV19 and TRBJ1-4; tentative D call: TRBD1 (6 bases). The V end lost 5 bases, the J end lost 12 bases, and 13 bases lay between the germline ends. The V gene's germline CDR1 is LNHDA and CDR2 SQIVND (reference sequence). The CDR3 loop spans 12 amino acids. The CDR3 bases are TGTGCCAGTAGTGCCGGGGGCCCAGAACTGTTTTTT. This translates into CASSAGGPELFF.

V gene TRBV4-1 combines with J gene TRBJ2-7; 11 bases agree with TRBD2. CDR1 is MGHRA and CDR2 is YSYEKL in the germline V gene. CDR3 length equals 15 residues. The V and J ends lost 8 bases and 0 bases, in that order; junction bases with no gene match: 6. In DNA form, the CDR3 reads TGCGCCAGCGGAAGACTAGCGGGGAGCTCCTACGAGCAGTACTTC. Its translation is CASGRLAGSSYEQYF.

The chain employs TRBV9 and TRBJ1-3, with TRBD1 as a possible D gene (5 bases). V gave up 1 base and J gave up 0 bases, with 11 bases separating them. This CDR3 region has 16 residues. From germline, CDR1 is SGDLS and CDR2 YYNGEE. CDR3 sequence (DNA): TGTGCCAGCAGCGTACTTGACGGGGGCTCTGGAAACACCATATATTTT. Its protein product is CASSVLDGGSGNTIYF.

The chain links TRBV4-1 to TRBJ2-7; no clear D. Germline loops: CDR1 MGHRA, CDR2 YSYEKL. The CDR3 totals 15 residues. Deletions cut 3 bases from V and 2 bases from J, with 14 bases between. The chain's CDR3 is CASSQDHMTTYEQYF. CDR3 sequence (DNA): TGCGCCAGCAGCCAGGACCACATGACCACCTACGAGCAGTACTTC.

The CDR3, as DNA: TGCGCCAGCAGTGAGTCTCAGGGTTGGAACACTGAAGCTTTCTTT. Its protein is CASSESQGWNTEAFF. J is TRBJ1-1 and V is TRBV10-1; maybe TRBD1 (5 bases). This CDR3 has 15 residues. V dropped 0 bases and J dropped 1 base, with 9 bases sitting between them. The V gene's germline CDR1 is WNHNN and CDR2 SYGVQD (reference sequence).

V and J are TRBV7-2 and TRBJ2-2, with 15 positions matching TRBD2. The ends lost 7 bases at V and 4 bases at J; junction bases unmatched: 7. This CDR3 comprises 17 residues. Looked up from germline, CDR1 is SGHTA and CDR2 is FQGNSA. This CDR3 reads CASTRTSGRAGTGELFF. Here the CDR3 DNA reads TGTGCCAGCACCCGGACTAGCGGGAGGGCGGGCACCGGGGAGCTGTTTTTT.